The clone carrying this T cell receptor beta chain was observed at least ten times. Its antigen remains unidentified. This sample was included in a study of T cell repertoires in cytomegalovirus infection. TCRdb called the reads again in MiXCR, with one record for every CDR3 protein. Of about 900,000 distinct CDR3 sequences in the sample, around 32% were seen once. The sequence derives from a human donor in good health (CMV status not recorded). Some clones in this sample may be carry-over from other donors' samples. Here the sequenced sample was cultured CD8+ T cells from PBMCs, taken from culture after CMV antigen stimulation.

The CDR3 bases are TGTGCCAGCAGCTTTTCCGGGGATGGCTACACCTTC. Amino acids: CASSFSGDGYTF. This rearrangement joins TRBV7-2 to TRBJ1-2; the D is unclear. CDR1 is SGHTA and CDR2 is FQGNSA in the germline V gene. CDR3 size: 12 residues. The V end lost 3 bases, the J end lost 6 bases, and 8 bases lay between the germline ends.